Listed below are T cell receptor beta chains from one sample, sequenced in a study of T cell responses to AZD1222 COVID-19 vaccine. The method was immunoSEQ multiplex PCR; TCRdb's version includes in-frame clones alone and lacks a portion of them. Here the sample spans under 150,000 clones, almost 90% being singletons. This specimen consisted of peripheral blood, obtained on day 0 of AZD1222 vaccination. These receptors all stem from an adult in good health. The CDR3 runs from the conserved cysteine through the conserved F or W. Fields, in order: J gene, V gene, clone size, CDR3 protein. Not all rows give a size; the values are once, few, many and, for expanded clones, a class.

TRBJ1-4,TRBV6-5,.,CASRDRVKIIEKLFF
TRBJ2-3,TRBV5-5,.,CASSLGRRRNTDTQYF
TRBJ1-1,TRBV18,.,CASSPPAPSEAFF
TRBJ2-4,TRBV28,few,CASTKESRTSGVNIQYF
TRBJ2-7,TRBV12-3/TRBV12-4,.,CASRSIDHEQYF
TRBJ2-1,TRBV7-3,.,CASSSLGRAGGLSYNEQFF
TRBJ2-7,TRBV2,.,CASKDNRAGEQYF
TRBJ1-1,TRBV5-1,.,CASSFGGRLNTEAFF
TRBJ1-6,TRBV9,.,CASSVANSPLHF
TRBJ2-7,TRBV7-8,.,CASSLDPDRSSYEQYF
TRBJ2-2,TRBV19,.,CASSIHLTVSNTGELFF
TRBJ2-1,TRBV5-1,.,CASSFIGQGYNEQFF
TRBJ1-2,TRBV7-9,.,CASSPDGLANYGYTF
TRBJ2-7,TRBV7-3,.,CASSPNSGGSYEQYF
TRBJ2-4,TRBV3-1/TRBV3-2,.,CASSLGQNIQYF
TRBJ2-1,TRBV11-2,.,CASSLYSGENNEQFF
TRBJ2-3,TRBV6-2/TRBV6-3,.,CASSSQGAWTDTQYF
TRBJ1-2,TRBV6-2/TRBV6-3,.,CASSPWGQGMGVGYTF
TRBJ1-2,TRBV6-5,.,CASSYRANYGYTF
TRBJ1-2,TRBV7-9,once,CASSFISGDYGYTF
TRBJ1-1,TRBV30,.,CAWGLRGSFTEAFF
TRBJ2-7,TRBV5-7,.,CASRGPGQGDYEQYF
TRBJ2-3,TRBV7-2,.,CASRLFVADTQYF
TRBJ1-2,TRBV7-9,once,CASDRAGSTNYGYTF
TRBJ2-3,TRBV5-6,.,CASLSGGGSWDTQYF
TRBJ2-2,TRBV7-8,once,CASSLPLLRATNTGELFF